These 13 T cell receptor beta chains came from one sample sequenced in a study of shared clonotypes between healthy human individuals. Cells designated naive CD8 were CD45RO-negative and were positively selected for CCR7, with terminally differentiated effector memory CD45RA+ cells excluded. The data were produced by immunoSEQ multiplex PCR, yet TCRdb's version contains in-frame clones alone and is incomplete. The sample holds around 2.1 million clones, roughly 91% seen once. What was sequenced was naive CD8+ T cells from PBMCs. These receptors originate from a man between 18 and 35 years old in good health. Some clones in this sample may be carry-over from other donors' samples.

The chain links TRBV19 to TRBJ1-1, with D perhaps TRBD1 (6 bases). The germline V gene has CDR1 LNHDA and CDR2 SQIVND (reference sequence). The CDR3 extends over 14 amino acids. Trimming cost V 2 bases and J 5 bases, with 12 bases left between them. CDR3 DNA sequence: TGTGCCAGTAGTATATCAGGGGAAGGGACTGAAGCTTTCTTT. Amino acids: CASSISGEGTEAFF.

This chain's CDR3 is CASSFPTGTTGTNYGYTF. The DNA of the CDR3 is TGTGCCAGCAGCTTCCCGACAGGGACCACGGGAACTAACTATGGCTACACCTTC. The genes are TRBV7-2 and TRBJ1-2, with TRBD1 matching over 7 bases. Germline V gene data show CDR1 as SGHTA and CDR2 as FQGNSA. The CDR3 covers 18 residues. V was pared by 3 bases and J by 0 bases, with 13 bases of the junction left unmatched.

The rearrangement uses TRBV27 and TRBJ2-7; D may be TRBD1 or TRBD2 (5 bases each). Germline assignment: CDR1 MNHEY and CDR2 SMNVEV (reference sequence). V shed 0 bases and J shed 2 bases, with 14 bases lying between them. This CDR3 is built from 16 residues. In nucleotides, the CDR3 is TGTGCCAGCAGTTTATCCGGGGCACGAACTCCCTACGAGCAGTACTTC. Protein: CASSLSGARTPYEQYF.

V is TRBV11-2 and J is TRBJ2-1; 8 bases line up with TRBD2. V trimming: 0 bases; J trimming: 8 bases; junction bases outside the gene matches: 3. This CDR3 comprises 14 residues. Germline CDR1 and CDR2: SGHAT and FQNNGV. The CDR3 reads CASSLEIAGYEQFF. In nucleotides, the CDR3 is TGTGCCAGCAGCTTAGAGATAGCGGGATATGAGCAGTTCTTC.

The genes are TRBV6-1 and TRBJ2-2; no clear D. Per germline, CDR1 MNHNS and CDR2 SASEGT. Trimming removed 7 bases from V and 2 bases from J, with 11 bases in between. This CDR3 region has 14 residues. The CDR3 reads CASTGRLNTGELFF. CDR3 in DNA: TGTGCCAGCACGGGCAGGCTAAACACCGGGGAGCTGTTTTTT.

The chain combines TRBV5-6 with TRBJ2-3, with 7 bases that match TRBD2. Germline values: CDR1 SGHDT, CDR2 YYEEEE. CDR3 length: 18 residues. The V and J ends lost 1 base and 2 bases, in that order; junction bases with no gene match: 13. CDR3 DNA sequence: TGTGCCAGCAGCTTGCGGGGGGACTGGCGGGGCAACACAGATACGCAGTATTTT. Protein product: CASSLRGDWRGNTDTQYF.

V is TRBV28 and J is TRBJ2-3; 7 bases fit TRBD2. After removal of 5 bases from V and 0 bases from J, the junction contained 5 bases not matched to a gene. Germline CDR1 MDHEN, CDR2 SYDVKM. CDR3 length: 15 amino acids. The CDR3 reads CASSNGRGSTDTQYF. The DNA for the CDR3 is TGTGCCAGCAGTAATGGGCGGGGGAGCACAGATACGCAGTATTTT.

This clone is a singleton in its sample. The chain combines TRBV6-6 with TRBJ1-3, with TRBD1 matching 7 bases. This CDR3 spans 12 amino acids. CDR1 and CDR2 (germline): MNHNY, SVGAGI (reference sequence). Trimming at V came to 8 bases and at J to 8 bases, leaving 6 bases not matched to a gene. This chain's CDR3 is CASVTGTHTIYF. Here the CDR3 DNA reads TGTGCCAGCGTGACAGGGACGCACACCATATATTTT.

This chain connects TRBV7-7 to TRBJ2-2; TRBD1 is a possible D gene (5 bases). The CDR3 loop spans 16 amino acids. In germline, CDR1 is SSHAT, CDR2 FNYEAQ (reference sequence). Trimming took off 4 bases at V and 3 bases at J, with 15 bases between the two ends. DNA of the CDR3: TGTGCCAGCAGCTCACGGCTGGGGCGCCACACCGGGGAGCTGTTTTTT. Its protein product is CASSSRLGRHTGELFF.

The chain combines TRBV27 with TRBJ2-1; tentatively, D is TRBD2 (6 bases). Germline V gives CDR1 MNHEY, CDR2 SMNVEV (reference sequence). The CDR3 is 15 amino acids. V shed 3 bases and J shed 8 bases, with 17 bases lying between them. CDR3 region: CASSFTGGVRHEQFF. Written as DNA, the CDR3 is TGTGCCAGCAGTTTCACAGGAGGGGTAAGACATGAGCAGTTCTTC.

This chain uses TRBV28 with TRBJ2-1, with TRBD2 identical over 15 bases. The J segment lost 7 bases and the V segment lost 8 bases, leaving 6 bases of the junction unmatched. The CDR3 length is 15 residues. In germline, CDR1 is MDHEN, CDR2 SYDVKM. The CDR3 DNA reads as TGTGCCAGCGGCGGACTAGCGGGAGGGGAGAATGAGCAGTTCTTC. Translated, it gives CASGGLAGGENEQFF.

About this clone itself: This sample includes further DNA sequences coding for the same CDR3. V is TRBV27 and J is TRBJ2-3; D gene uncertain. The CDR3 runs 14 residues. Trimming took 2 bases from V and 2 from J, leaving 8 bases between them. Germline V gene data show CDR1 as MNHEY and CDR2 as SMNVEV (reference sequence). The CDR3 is CASSLLGATDTQYF. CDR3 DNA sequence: TGTGCCAGCAGTTTACTCGGCGCCACAGATACGCAGTATTTT.

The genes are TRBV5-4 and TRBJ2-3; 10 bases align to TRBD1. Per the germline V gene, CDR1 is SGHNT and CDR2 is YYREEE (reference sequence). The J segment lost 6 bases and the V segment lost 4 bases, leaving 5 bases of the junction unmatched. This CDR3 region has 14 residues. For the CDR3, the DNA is TGTGCCAGCAGCAACGGGACAGGGGTTGATACGCAGTATTTT. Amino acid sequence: CASSNGTGVDTQYF.